This TCR beta chain emerged from a study of control samples from healthy donors and cancer patients. This table comes from immunoSEQ multiplex PCR, and its TCRdb copy is limited to in-frame clones, with some not included. This sample has 150,000 to 200,000 clones, with roughly 88% found just once. This CDR3 region has 17 residues. Trimming cost V 3 bases and J 0 bases; bases outside gene matches: 5. The germline V gene has CDR1 LGHNA and CDR2 YNFKEQ. The source is a young woman in good health. This chain uses TRBV4-2 with TRBJ2-3; 11 bases match TRBD2. Sample: blood. CDR3 sequence reads: CASSQTSGAASTDTQYF. The CDR3 bases are TGTGCCAGCAGCCAGACTAGCGGGGCCGCTAGCACAGATACGCAGTATTTT.